Presented here are 5 T cell receptor beta chains from one specimen sequenced in a study of cytomegalovirus exposure and HLA in healthy donors (dated by TCRdb to between 2016 and 2019). The library was produced with the immunoSEQ multiplex PCR assay. For the multiplex PCR, a mixture combining 60 forward primers for TCR Vbeta segments and 13 reverse primers for TCR Jbeta segments was used. TCRdb limited this immuneACCESS table to in-frame rearrangements with V and J called. A share of clones is missing; checked studies link under half to unresolved V genes, and the rest is unexplained. The sample data list 200,000 or so clones, and 82% of these were observed just once. Roughly 0.095% of the sample is held by the ten biggest clonotypes. Sample: PBMCs. All receptors derive from a boy between 2 and 10 years old in good health and CMV-seronegative.

The chain is built from TRBV6-1 and TRBJ1-5; perhaps TRBD1 as D (5 bases). Germline lookup yields CDR1 MNHNS and CDR2 SASEGT. The CDR3 extends over 14 amino acids. The V gene lost 7 bases and the J gene lost 3 bases, with 13 bases spanning the gap. In DNA, the CDR3 is TGTGCCAGCACTCCAGGGAATTACAATCAGCCCCAGCATTTT. It translates to CASTPGNYNQPQHF.

The chain combines TRBV5-4 with TRBJ2-5; TRBD2 matches 12 bases. The J call may be mistaken, given a closer DNA end match to TRBJ2-7. The CDR3 covers 17 residues. Looked up from germline, CDR1 is SGHNT and CDR2 is YYREEE (reference sequence). The CDR3 region is CASSFLAGGPGGGEQYF. The CDR3 DNA reads TGTGCCAGCAGCTTTCTAGCGGGGGGGCCAGGAGGGGGCGAGCAGTACTTC.

This clone was seen once. The chain recombines TRBV2 with TRBJ2-1; no clear D gene. The CDR3 is made up of 14 amino acids. The V end was cut by 4 bases, the J end by 7 bases, with 14 bases between. Germline-derived CDR1 and CDR2 are SNHLY and FYNNEI. The CDR3 reads CASSASRIWNEQFF. In nucleotides, the CDR3 is TGTGCCAGCAGTGCGTCTAGGATATGGAATGAGCAGTTCTTC.

The chain couples TRBV2 to TRBJ2-1; a weak D match, TRBD2 (7 bases). Trimming took off 4 bases at V and 8 bases at J, with 9 bases between the two ends. This CDR3 has 12 amino acids. Germline V CDR1 and CDR2: SNHLY, FYNNEI. CDR3 coding DNA: TGTGCCAGCAGTGTGGGGGGGCATGAGCAGTTCTTC. This translates into CASSVGGHEQFF. Combining the CDR3 with reference TRBV2 and TRBJ2-1 gives the whole variable domain EPEVTQTPSHQVTQMGQEVILRCVPISNHLYFYWYRQILGQKVEFLVSFYNNEISEKSEIFDDQFSVERPDGSNFTLKIRSTKLEDSAMYFCASSVGGHEQFFGPGTRLTVL.

This clone was seen just once. Here the CDR3 reads CASSLRGLAQETQYF. The CDR3, as DNA: TGCGCCAGCAGCCTTCGGGGTCTAGCACAAGAGACCCAGTACTTC. The chain uses TRBV4-1 and TRBJ2-5, with D possibly TRBD2 on 5 matching bases. The CDR3 is 15 amino acids. From germline, CDR1 is MGHRA and CDR2 YSYEKL. V lost 4 bases, J lost 2 bases, and 14 bases lay in between.